The 7 T cell receptor beta chains given below trace back to one sample, sequenced in a study of T cell changes during pregnancy in multiple sclerosis (dated by TCRdb to about 2019). Libraries came from the immunoSEQ multiplex PCR assay. What TCRdb holds here is the immuneACCESS table cut down to in-frame rearrangements. Part of the clones is not present; checked against another copy, under half of the missing clones reflect an unresolved V gene, and the others are unexplained. The sample table lists tens of thousands of clones, about 92% of them with a count of one. Approximately 13% of the sample is taken by the ten largest. The input for sequencing was CD8+ T cells from peripheral blood mononuclear cells, taken in the first trimester of pregnancy. These receptors all stem from a female donor with multiple sclerosis, enrolled in a pregnancy study.

The chain is built from TRBV6-1 and TRBJ2-5; TRBD2 matches 12 bases. Trimming at V came to 1 base and at J to 5 bases, leaving 8 bases not matched to a gene. CDR3 length: 17 amino acids. Germline CDR1 is MNHNS and CDR2 is SASEGT. As DNA, the CDR3 is TGTGCCAGCAGTGAAGGGATACTAGCGGGGGGAAAGGAGACCCAGTACTTC. Protein sequence: CASSEGILAGGKETQYF.

The gene calls are TRBV11-2 and TRBJ2-1; possible D gene TRBD1, 5 bases. This CDR3 is built from 12 residues. Looked up from germline, CDR1 is SGHAT and CDR2 is FQNNGV. The ends were cut back, 0 bases at V and 9 bases at J, with 6 bases in the middle. The CDR3 is CASSLDRVEQFF. CDR3 DNA sequence: TGTGCCAGCAGCTTAGACAGGGTTGAGCAGTTCTTC.

The count of this clone is one. The chain has TRBV7-9 and TRBJ2-1; possible D gene TRBD1, 7 bases. Trimming took off 5 bases at V and 2 bases at J, with 16 bases between the two ends. The CDR3 is made up of 16 amino acids. The V gene's germline CDR1 is SEHNR and CDR2 FQNEAQ (reference sequence). CDR3 nucleotides: TGTGCCAGCAGCCCCCAGACAGGGAGGACCTACAATGAGCAGTTCTTC. It is translated as CASSPQTGRTYNEQFF.

The rearrangement links TRBV2 to TRBJ2-7; TRBD1 might be the D (6 bases). Germline V CDR1 and CDR2: SNHLY, FYNNEI. The V gene lost 4 bases and the J gene lost 7 bases, with 14 bases spanning the gap. CDR3 length: 13 amino acids. CDR3 amino acids: CASSGTAAWEQYF. The CDR3 DNA reads TGTGCCAGCAGTGGGACAGCGGCTTGGGAGCAGTACTTC.

The chain combines TRBV7-9 with TRBJ2-4, with TRBD1 matching over 7 bases. The CDR3 is made up of 14 amino acids. Germline lookup yields CDR1 SEHNR and CDR2 FQNEAQ (reference sequence). The trim removed 5 bases at V and 8 bases at J, leaving 9 bases unmatched. CDR3 sequence: CASSPMDRPDIQYF. CDR3 in DNA: TGTGCCAGCAGCCCCATGGACAGGCCCGACATTCAGTACTTC.

V is TRBV6-1 and J is TRBJ2-7, with 8 bases that match TRBD1. V shed 3 bases and J 5 bases; nucleotides not matched to a gene: 6. This CDR3 comprises 14 residues. Germline CDR1 MNHNS, CDR2 SASEGT. In DNA, the CDR3 is TGTGCCAGCAGTGACAGAACAGGGGGTGACGAGCAGTACTTC. Its translation: CASSDRTGGDEQYF.

The V call is TRBV12-5, the J call TRBJ1-1; TRBD1 might be the D (5 bases). V lost 7 bases and J 7 bases, leaving 22 bases between the germline ends. Per germline, CDR1 LGHNT and CDR2 FRNRAP. This CDR3 spans 15 amino acids. In nucleotides, the CDR3 is TGTGCTAGTGTCCCTGTGACATTTGGGGCCTATGAAGCTTTCTTT. Protein: CASVPVTFGAYEAFF. Combining the CDR3 with reference TRBV12-5 and TRBJ1-1 gives the whole variable domain DARVTQTPRHKVTEMGQEVTMRCQPILGHNTVFWYRQTMMQGLELLAYFRNRAPLDDSGMPKDRFSAEMPDATLATLKIQPSEPRDSAVYFCASVPVTFGAYEAFFGQGTRLTVV.